This TCR beta chain was recovered during a study of T cells after yellow fever vaccination (dated by TCRdb to between 2018 and 2020). With respect to the entire study: The SMART-Seq v4 Ultra Low Input RNA kit was used to prepare libraries from fractions with low cell numbers. Blood samples were taken at several timepoints before and after primary and secondary immunization, and bulk PBMC replicates and cell subsets were isolated. To track T-cell clones before and after primary and booster YFV17D yellow fever vaccination, bulk TCR alpha and beta repertoires were sequenced longitudinally. Two healthy male donors made up the cohort, one aged 18 to 29 years and the other aged 30 to 39 years.

Sequencing used an Illumina NovaSeq 6000. TCR cDNA was synthesized by 5'RACE template switching, through which a universal primer site and unique molecular identifiers were introduced. Priming for cDNA synthesis came from both the TCR alpha and TCR beta constant segments. Library amplification involved two PCR steps, and the second step added sample barcodes and sequencing adapters. Sequencing of libraries was performed on Illumina HiSeq 2500 (2x100 bp) or NovaSeq (2x150 bp). The source study handled its data this way. Reads were demultiplexed and collapsed into UMI consensus sequences with MIGEC, and V(D)J alignment was performed with MiXCR. Using edgeR on replicate PBMC samples, clonotypes were called vaccine-responding if FDR was below 0.01 and the log2 fold change was above 5 up to day 15. Bulk clonotypes were assigned CD4 or CD8 identity according to which sequenced CD4 or CD8 repertoire held them at higher abundance. In TCRdb, the public reads were trimmed at Q25 with fastp and aligned with MiXCR, with productive beta chains retained. Rows with a matching CDR3 protein are joined into one entry that keeps the most common DNA and genes. The V and J calls, along with clone size, are taken from TCRdb and not from the paper's own processing. For this sample the table gives about 310,000 distinct CDR3 sequences, of which more than 3% were detected only once. The ten largest clones capture about 25% of the sample.

This clonotype was seen more than once but under ten times. Its antigen is currently not known. Base quality data are lacking; no much larger clone is found one base away. What the work shows at the level of the full study, not this receptor alone: Computational filtering was needed because FACS-sorted repertoires could contain abundant contaminating clonotypes from the bulk population. A small fraction of clonotypes appeared in both the CD4 and CD8 compartments, likely as a result of convergent recombination. After the booster, most of the clones that had expanded following primary vaccination were detected again (about 95% of CD4 and around 88% of CD8), which suggests that memory was broadly maintained. Because only a couple of donors were included in the study, the extent to which the findings can be generalized is limited. The secondary T-cell response was weaker than the primary response but faster, peaking on day 5 instead of day 15.

V trim: 3 bases; J trim: 5 bases; unmatched bases: 7. The CDR3 starts with the cysteine, ends with the phenylalanine, and has 14 residues. The only DNA kept is the CDR3, 42 bases in frame from the first base. The CDR1 and CDR2 encoded by the germline V gene (reference sequence) are DFQATT and SNEGSKA. The treatment or condition label corresponds to: live attenuated yellow fever vaccine strain. At every blood-draw timepoint, two biological replicates of bulk PBMCs were collected. PBMCs were isolated from peripheral blood using a standard Ficoll-Paque protocol. TriZol was used to extract RNA from bulk PBMCs, CD4 and CD8 fractions, and dextramer-positive and dextramer-negative fractions.

The material was PBMCs, obtained on the day of the yellow fever booster vaccination. The source is a man in his late teens or twenties who received the YFV17D yellow fever vaccine. The chain is encoded by TRBV20-1 joined to TRBJ1-5; TRBD1 lines up with 7 middle nucleotides. The base sequence is TGCAGTGCTAGTTACAGGGGCGGCGATCAGCCCCAGCATTTT. It specifies CSASYRGGDQPQHF.